The clone carrying this TCR beta chain was picked up a small number of times. Its antigen is undetermined. Trimming left V 6 bases short and J 1 base short, with 12 bases between. The CDR3 totals 14 residues. From germline, CDR1 is MDHEN and CDR2 SYDVKM. Through a sample-barcoded 5' primer and a J-beta primer mix, a second PCR was run for roughly 7 to 11 cycles. Each single sample gave us at least 2.5 million CDR3-containing paired-end reads. One entry per CDR3 protein, called by TCRdb with MiXCR from the 5' RACE reads. The table shows hundreds of thousands of distinct CDR3 sequences, with about 30% occurring only once. The data are from a study of blood T cells in healthy people across ages. Overall study results and limits: Possibly confounding the expanded clonotype changes was the fact that donor CMV status was unknown.

Collection of around 9.3 milliliters of peripheral blood was performed for each donor. Sample: blood. The TCR was taken from a woman of 80 years or more in good health. The chain links TRBV28 to TRBJ1-1, with D unclear. CDR3 in amino acids: CASRVYPGNTEAFF. The DNA of the CDR3 is TGTGCCAGCAGAGTTTACCCGGGGAACACTGAAGCTTTCTTT.